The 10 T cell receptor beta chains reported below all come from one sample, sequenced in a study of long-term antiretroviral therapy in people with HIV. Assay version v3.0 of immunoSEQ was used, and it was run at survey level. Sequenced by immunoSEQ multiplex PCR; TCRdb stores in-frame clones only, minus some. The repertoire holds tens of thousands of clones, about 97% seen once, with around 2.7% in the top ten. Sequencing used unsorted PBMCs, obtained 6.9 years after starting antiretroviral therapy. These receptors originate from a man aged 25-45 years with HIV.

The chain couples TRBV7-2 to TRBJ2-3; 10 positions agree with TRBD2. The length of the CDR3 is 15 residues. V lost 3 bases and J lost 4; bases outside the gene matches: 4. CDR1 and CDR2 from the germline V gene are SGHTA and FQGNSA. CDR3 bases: TGTGCCAGCAGCTTTCAACTAGCGGGATCAGATACGCAGTATTTT. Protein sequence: CASSFQLAGSDTQYF. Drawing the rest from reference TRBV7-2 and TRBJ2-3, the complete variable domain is GAGVSQSPSNKVTEKGKDVELRCDPISGHTALYWYRQSLGQGLEFLIYFQGNSAPDKSGLPSDRFSAERTGGSVSTLTIQRTQQEDSAVYLCASSFQLAGSDTQYFGPGTRLTVL.

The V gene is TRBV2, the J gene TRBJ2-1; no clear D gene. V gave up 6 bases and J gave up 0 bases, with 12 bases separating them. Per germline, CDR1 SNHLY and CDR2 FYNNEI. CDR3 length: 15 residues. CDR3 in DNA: TGTGCCAGCAGCCGACCCCGGAGCTCCTACAATGAGCAGTTCTTC. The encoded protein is CASSRPRSSYNEQFF.

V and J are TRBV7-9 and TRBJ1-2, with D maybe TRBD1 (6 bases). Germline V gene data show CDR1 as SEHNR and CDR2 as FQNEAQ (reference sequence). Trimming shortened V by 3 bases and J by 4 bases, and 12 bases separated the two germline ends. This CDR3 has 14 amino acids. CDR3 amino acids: CASSFVGQRYGYTF. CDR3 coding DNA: TGTGCCAGCAGCTTCGTAGGACAGCGCTATGGCTACACCTTC.

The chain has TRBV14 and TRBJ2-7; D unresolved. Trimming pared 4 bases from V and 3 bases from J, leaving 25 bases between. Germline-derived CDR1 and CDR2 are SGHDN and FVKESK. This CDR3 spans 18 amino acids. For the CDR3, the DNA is TGTGCCAGCAGCCCCCCGGGCAGTCCCTTTAGCCTCTTCTACGAGCAGTACTTC. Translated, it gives CASSPPGSPFSLFYEQYF.

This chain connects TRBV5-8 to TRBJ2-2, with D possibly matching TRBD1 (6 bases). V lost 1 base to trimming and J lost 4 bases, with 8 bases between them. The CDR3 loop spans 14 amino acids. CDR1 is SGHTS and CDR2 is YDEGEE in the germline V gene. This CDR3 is CASSLMGATGELFF. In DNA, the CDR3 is TGTGCCAGCAGCTTGATGGGGGCCACCGGGGAGCTGTTTTTT.

CDR3 in amino acids: CASSYSTGGLYGYTF. The CDR3, as DNA: TGTGCCAGCAGCTACTCCACAGGGGGTCTGTACGGCTACACCTTC. This chain connects TRBV7-6 to TRBJ1-2, with 8 bases lining up with TRBD1. Germline CDR1 reads SGHVS; CDR2 reads FNYEAQ. This CDR3 is 15 amino acids long. Trimming cost V 4 bases and J 8 bases; bases outside gene matches: 12.

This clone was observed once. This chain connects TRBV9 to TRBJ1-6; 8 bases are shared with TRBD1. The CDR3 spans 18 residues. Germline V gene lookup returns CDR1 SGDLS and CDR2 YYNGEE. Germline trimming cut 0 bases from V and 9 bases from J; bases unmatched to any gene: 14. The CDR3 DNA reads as TGTGCCAGCAGCGTAGGAATGGGAGGGGGACAGGCGACTTCACCCCTCCACTTT. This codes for CASSVGMGGGQATSPLHF.

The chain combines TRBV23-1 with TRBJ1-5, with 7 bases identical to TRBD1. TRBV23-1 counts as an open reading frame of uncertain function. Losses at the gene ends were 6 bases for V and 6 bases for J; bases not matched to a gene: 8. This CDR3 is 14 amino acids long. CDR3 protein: CASSETGWSQPQHF. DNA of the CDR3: TGCGCCAGCAGCGAGACAGGGTGGTCTCAGCCCCAGCATTTT.

This CDR3 is CASSLGFGANVLTF. CDR3 coding DNA: TGTGCCAGCAGCTTGGGGTTTGGGGCCAACGTCCTGACTTTC. The V and J genes are TRBV5-8 and TRBJ2-6; no reliable D call. This CDR3 comprises 14 residues. Germline CDR1 reads SGHTS; CDR2 reads YDEGEE. V shed 0 bases and J shed 3 bases, with 4 bases lying between them. Full variable domain (outside the CDR3, taken from reference TRBV5-8 and TRBJ2-6): EAGVTQSPTHLIKTRGQQATLRCSPISGHTSVYWYQQALGLGLQFLLWYDEGEERNRGNFPPRFSGRQFPNYSSELNVNALELEDSALYLCASSLGFGANVLTFGAGSRLTVL.

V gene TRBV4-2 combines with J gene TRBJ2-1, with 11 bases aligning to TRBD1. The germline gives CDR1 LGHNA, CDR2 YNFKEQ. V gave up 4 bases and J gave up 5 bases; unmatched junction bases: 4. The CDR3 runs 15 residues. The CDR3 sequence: CASSRQGQGDNEQFF. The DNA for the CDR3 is TGTGCCAGCAGCCGCCAGGGACAGGGGGACAATGAGCAGTTCTTC.